This T cell receptor beta chain emerged from a study of blood T cell repertoires in COVID-19. The V gene's germline CDR1 is SGHNT and CDR2 YENEEA. Unmatched junction bases numbered 7, after V lost 5 bases and J lost 6 bases. The CDR3 contains 13 residues. The assay was immunoSEQ multiplex PCR, and TCRdb's table has in-frame clones only and misses some. The data show about 200,000 clones, with 75% to 85% seen just once and around 13% held by the top ten. This chain uses TRBV11-3 with TRBJ2-7; 7 bases are shared with TRBD1. What was sequenced was peripheral blood. The origin of this receptor is a human donor in a cohort sampled during active COVID-19. CDR3: CASSRTRQGEQYF. CDR3 nucleotide sequence: TGTGCCAGCAGCCGAACCCGACAGGGCGAGCAGTACTTC.